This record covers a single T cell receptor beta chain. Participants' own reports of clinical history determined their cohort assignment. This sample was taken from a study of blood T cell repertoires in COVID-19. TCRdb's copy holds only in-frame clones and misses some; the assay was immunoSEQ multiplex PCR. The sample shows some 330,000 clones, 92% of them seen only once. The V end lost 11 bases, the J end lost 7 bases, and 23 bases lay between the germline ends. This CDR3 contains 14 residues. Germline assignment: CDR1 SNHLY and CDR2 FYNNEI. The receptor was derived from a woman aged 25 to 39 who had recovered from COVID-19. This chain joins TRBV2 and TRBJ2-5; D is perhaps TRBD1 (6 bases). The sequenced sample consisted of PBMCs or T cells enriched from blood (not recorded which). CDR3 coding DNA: TGTGCCGGAAACACCGGGACACGAACGGGGACCCAGTACTTC. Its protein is CAGNTGTRTGTQYF.